This TCR beta chain was retrieved from a study of control samples from healthy donors and cancer patients. TCRdb's copy holds only in-frame clones and misses some; the assay was immunoSEQ multiplex PCR. This table holds around 130,000 clones, approximately 89% found once. The origin of this receptor is a man aged 45-65 years with head and neck cancer. The specimen was PBMCs.

The CDR3 loop reads CASWGPTRNEQFF. The CDR3 nucleotides read TGTGCCAGCTGGGGACCAACAAGGAATGAGCAGTTCTTC. The chain links TRBV13 to TRBJ2-1; D tentatively reads TRBD1 or TRBD2 (5 bases each). Germline loops: CDR1 PRHDT, CDR2 FYEKMQ (reference sequence). CDR3 length: 13 residues. Trimming removed 8 bases at V and 7 bases at J, with 15 bases between.